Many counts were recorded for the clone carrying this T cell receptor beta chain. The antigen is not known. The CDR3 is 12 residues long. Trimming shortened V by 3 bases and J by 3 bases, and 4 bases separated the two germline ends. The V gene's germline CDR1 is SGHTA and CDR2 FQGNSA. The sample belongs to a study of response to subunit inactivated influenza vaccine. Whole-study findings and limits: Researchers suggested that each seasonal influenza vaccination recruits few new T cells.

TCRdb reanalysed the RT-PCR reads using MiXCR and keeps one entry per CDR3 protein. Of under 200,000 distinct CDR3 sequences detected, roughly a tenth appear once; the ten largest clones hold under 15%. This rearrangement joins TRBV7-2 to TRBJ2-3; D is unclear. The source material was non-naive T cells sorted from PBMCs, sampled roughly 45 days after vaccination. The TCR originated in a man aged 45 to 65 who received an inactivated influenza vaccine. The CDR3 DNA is TGTGCCAGCAGCTTTTCTACAGATACGCAGTATTTT. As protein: CASSFSTDTQYF.